This paragraph reports one T cell receptor (beta chain). The data stem from a study of blood T cells in healthy people across ages. A sample-barcoded 5' primer and a J-beta primer mix were used in a second PCR of about 7 to 12 cycles. MiXCR was run by TCRdb on the 5' RACE reads, yielding one entry per CDR3 protein. The sample has approximately 1,100,000 distinct CDR3 sequences, 40% to 55% seen once; the top ten hold 18%. V was clipped by 3 bases and J by 10 bases, with 10 bases between them. CDR1 SGHTA and CDR2 FQGNSA come from the germline V gene. CDR3 length: 12 residues. The chain carries TRBV7-2 and TRBJ2-1, with D perhaps TRBD1 (5 bases). The sequencing sample was made of blood. The TCR was taken from a woman aged 60-75 years in good health. Here the CDR3 DNA reads TGTGCCAGCAGCTTGGGGCCCTACGAGCAGTTCTTC. Translation: CASSLGPYEQFF.